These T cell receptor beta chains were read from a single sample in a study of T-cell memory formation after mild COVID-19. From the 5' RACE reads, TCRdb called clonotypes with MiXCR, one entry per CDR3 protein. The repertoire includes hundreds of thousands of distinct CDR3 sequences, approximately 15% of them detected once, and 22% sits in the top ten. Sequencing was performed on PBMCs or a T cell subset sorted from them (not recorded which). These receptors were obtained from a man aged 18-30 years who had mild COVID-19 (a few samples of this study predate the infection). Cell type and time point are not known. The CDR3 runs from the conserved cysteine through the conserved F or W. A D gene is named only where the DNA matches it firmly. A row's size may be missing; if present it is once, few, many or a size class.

cdr3_nt: TGTGCCAGCCTCCAGGGCCCATACAATGAGCAGTTCTTC
cdr3_aa: CASLQGPYNEQFF
j_call: TRBJ2-1
clone_size: NA
v_call: TRBV2
d_call: NA

cdr3_nt: TGTGCCAGCAGCTCCACGAATCGGAACACTGAAGCTTTCTTT
cdr3_aa: CASSSTNRNTEAFF
j_call: TRBJ1-1
clone_size: many
v_call: TRBV7-9
d_call: NA

cdr3_nt: TGTGCCAGCAGCTTAGTAGTCGGTGGGAGATTTGGGAATGAGCAGTTCTTC
cdr3_aa: CASSLVVGGRFGNEQFF
j_call: TRBJ2-1
clone_size: few
v_call: TRBV7-9
d_call: NA

cdr3_nt: TGTGCCAGCAGCTTCCGGGACCAAGGGGAGACCCAGTACTTC
cdr3_aa: CASSFRDQGETQYF
j_call: TRBJ2-5
clone_size: NA
v_call: TRBV5-6
d_call: NA

cdr3_nt: TGCGCCAGCAGCCAAAAGACTACCACCTACGAGCAGTACTTC
cdr3_aa: CASSQKTTTYEQYF
j_call: TRBJ2-7
clone_size: NA
v_call: TRBV4-1
d_call: NA

cdr3_nt: TGTGCCAGCAGCCAAGAGATGCTTCTGGGCGAGCAGTACTTC
cdr3_aa: CASSQEMLLGEQYF
j_call: TRBJ2-7
clone_size: NA
v_call: TRBV4-2
d_call: NA

cdr3_nt: TGTGCCAGCTCACCCTCTGGAAGTCGAGGAAACACCATATATTTT
cdr3_aa: CASSPSGSRGNTIYF
j_call: TRBJ1-3
clone_size: few
v_call: TRBV18
d_call: NA

cdr3_nt: TGTGCCAGCAGCTTAGGGGGTGGACGGGCGAATGAAAAACTGTTTTTT
cdr3_aa: CASSLGGGRANEKLFF
j_call: TRBJ1-4
clone_size: NA
v_call: TRBV7-2
d_call: NA

cdr3_nt: TGTGCCAGCAGCCAAGACAGGGACTTATACGAGCAGTACTTC
cdr3_aa: CASSQDRDLYEQYF
j_call: TRBJ2-7
clone_size: few
v_call: TRBV4-2
d_call: NA

cdr3_nt: TGTGCCAGCAGATACATGAGGACGGAGTATAGCTACACCTTC
cdr3_aa: CASRYMRTEYSYTF
j_call: TRBJ1-2
clone_size: NA
v_call: TRBV6-5
d_call: NA

cdr3_nt: TGTGCCAGCTCGGCGGGACAGGGCAATCAGCCCCAGCATTTT
cdr3_aa: CASSAGQGNQPQHF
j_call: TRBJ1-5
clone_size: NA
v_call: TRBV18
d_call: TRBD1

cdr3_nt: TGCGCCAGCAGCTTGAGCGATGAGCAGTTCTTC
cdr3_aa: CASSLSDEQFF
j_call: TRBJ2-1
clone_size: NA
v_call: TRBV5-1
d_call: NA

cdr3_nt: TGTGCCAGCACCCTCTACGGGGAGCTGTTTTTT
cdr3_aa: CASTLYGELFF
j_call: TRBJ2-2
clone_size: few
v_call: TRBV6-5
d_call: NA

cdr3_nt: TGTGCCAGCAGCTATCTAGGGTTAGGGCAGCCCCAGCATTTT
cdr3_aa: CASSYLGLGQPQHF
j_call: TRBJ1-5
clone_size: NA
v_call: TRBV7-2
d_call: NA

cdr3_nt: TGTGCCAGCAGACTAGCGGGATCCTACGAGCAGTACTTC
cdr3_aa: CASRLAGSYEQYF
j_call: TRBJ2-7
clone_size: NA
v_call: TRBV12-3/TRBV12-4
d_call: TRBD2

cdr3_nt: TGTGCCAGTAACCGGGGGTACCCACCCCTCCACTTT
cdr3_aa: CASNRGYPPLHF
j_call: TRBJ1-6
clone_size: few
v_call: TRBV6-2/TRBV6-3
d_call: NA

cdr3_nt: TGCGCCAGCAGCCAAGGGAGGGCCTCGGGCAATCAGCCCCAGCATTTT
cdr3_aa: CASSQGRASGNQPQHF
j_call: TRBJ1-5
clone_size: once
v_call: TRBV4-1
d_call: NA